This T cell receptor (beta chain) was recovered during a study of tumor-infiltrating lymphocytes in primary liver carcinoma. Study overall: The patients included men and women who were aged 30 to 69 years. Tumor staging was T1-T3 N0M0; sizes spanned 4.2 to 10 cm across. Study conclusions and caveats: It was tumor-adjacent and tumor-blood pairs that overlapped less than tumor region pairs did.

TCR beta cDNA was prepared out of roughly 0.45 ug total RNA by means of a constant-region primer. Investigators got TCR beta libraries out of three nested multiplex PCR rounds, done with slightly modified ARM-PCR. The study ran its first two PCR rounds for about 11 cycles each, using TRBV1-TRBV30 forward primers and a C-beta reverse primer. TCRdb used MiXCR to reprocess the multiplex PCR reads, holding one entry per CDR3 protein. This sample yields 250,000 to 350,000 distinct CDR3 sequences, of which nearly 60% are seen a single time; around 15% belongs to the top ten. Comments on this clonotype: As yet, its antigen is unknown.

This CDR3 contains 12 residues. The V segment lost 9 bases and the J segment 6 bases; nucleotides outside the gene matches: 5. In germline, CDR1 is MDHEN, CDR2 SYDVKM. Unsorted whole blood yielded blood RNA, and germline DNA was extracted as well. The sequence derives from a woman in her twenties or thirties with primary liver carcinoma and hepatitis B virus infection. The chain couples TRBV28 to TRBJ2-7; 10 bases agree with TRBD1. The specimen was peripheral blood. For the CDR3, the DNA is TGTGCCAGTGGGACAGGGGTGGCCGAGCAGTACTTC. Translating it yields CASGTGVAEQYF. Combining the CDR3 with reference TRBV28 and TRBJ2-7 gives the whole variable domain DVKVTQSSRYLVKRTGEKVFLECVQDMDHENMFWYRQDPGLGLRLIYFSYDVKMKEKGDIPEGYSVSREKKERFSLILESASTNQTSMYLCASGTGVAEQYFGPGTRLTVT.